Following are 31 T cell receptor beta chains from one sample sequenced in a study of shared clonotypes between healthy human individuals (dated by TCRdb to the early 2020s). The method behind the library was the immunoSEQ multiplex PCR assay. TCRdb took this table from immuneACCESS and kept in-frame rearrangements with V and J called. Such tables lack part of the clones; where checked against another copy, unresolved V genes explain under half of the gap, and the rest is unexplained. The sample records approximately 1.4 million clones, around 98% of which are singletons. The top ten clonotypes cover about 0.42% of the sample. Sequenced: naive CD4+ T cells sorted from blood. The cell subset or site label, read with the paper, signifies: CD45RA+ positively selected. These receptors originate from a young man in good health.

The CDR3, as DNA: TGTGCCATCAGTGAGTCACAGGCACTAGCGGGATCCGAGCAGTACTTC. Protein sequence: CAISESQALAGSEQYF. This chain connects TRBV10-3 to TRBJ2-7, with TRBD2 matching 10 bases. The CDR3 is 16 residues long. CDR1 ENHRY and CDR2 SYGVKD come from the germline V gene. J gave up 6 bases and V 0 bases, and 8 bases lay outside the gene matches.

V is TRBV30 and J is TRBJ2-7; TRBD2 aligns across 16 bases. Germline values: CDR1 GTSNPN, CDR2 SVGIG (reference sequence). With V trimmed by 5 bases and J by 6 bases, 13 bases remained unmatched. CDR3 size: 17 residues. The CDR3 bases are TGTGCCTGGGCCAGCCCGGGACTAGCGGGAGGGCAACGCGAGCAGTACTTC. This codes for CAWASPGLAGGQREQYF.

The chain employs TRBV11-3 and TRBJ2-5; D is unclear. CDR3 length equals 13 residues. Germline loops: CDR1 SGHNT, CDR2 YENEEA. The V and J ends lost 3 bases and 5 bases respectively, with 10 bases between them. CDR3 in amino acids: CASSFTALETQYF. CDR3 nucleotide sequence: TGTGCCAGCAGCTTTACCGCGTTGGAGACCCAGTACTTC. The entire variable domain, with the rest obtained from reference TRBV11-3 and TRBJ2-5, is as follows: EAGVVQSPRYKIIEKKQPVAFWCNPISGHNTLYWYLQNLGQGPELLIRYENEEAVDDSQLPKDRFSAERLKGVDSTLKIQPAELGDSAVYLCASSFTALETQYFGPGTRLLVL.

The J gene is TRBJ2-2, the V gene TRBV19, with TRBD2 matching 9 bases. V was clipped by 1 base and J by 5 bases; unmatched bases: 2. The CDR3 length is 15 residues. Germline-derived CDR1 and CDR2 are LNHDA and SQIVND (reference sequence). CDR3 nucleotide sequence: TGTGCCAGTAGTATAGTAGCGGGAGTTACCGGGGAGCTGTTTTTT. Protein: CASSIVAGVTGELFF.

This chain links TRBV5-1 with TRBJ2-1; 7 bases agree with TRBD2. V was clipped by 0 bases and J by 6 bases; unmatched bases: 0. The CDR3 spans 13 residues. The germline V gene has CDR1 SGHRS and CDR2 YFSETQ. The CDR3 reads CASSLGTSNEQFF. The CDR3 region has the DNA TGCGCCAGCAGCTTGGGGACTAGCAATGAGCAGTTCTTC.

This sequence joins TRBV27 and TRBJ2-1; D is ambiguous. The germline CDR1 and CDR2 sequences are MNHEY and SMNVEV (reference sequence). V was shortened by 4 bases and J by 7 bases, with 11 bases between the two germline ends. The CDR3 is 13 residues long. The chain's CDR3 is CASSSLVRNEQFF. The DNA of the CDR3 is TGTGCCAGCAGTTCTCTAGTTAGAAATGAGCAGTTCTTC.

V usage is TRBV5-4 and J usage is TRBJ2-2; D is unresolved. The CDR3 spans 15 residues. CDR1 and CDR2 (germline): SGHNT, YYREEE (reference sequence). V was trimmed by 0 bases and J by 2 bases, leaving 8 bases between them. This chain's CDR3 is CASSLAGINTGELFF. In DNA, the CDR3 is TGTGCCAGCAGCTTGGCTGGGATAAACACCGGGGAGCTGTTTTTT.

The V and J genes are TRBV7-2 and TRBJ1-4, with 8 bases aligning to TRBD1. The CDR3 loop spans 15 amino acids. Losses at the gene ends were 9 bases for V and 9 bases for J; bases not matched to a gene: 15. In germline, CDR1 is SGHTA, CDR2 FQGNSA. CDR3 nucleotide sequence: TGTGCCAGTTCCCGGTCCGGGGGACAGGCAAAAAAACTGTTTTTT. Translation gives CASSRSGGQAKKLFF.

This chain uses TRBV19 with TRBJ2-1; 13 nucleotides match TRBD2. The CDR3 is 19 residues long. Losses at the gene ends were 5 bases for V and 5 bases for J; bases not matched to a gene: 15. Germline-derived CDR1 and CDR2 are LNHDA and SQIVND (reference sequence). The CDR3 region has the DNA TGTGCCAGTAGTGAACTAGCGGGAGGGCCTTGGGGACTGAACAATGAGCAGTTCTTC. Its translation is CASSELAGGPWGLNNEQFF.

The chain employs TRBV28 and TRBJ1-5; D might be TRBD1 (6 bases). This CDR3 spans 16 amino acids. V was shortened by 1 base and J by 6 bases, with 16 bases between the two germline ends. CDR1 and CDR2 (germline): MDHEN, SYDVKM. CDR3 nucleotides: TGTGCCAGCAGTTTATTGGGCAGGGGTTCGCGTCAGCCCCAGCATTTT. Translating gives CASSLLGRGSRQPQHF. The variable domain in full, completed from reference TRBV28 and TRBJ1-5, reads DVKVTQSSRYLVKRTGEKVFLECVQDMDHENMFWYRQDPGLGLRLIYFSYDVKMKEKGDIPEGYSVSREKKERFSLILESASTNQTSMYLCASSLLGRGSRQPQHFGDGTRLSIL.

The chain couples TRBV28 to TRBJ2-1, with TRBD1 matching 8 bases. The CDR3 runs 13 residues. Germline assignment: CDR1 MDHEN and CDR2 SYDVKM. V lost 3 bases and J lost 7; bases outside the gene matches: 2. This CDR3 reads CASSLDRANEQFF. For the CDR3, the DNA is TGTGCCAGCAGTTTGGACAGGGCTAATGAGCAGTTCTTC.

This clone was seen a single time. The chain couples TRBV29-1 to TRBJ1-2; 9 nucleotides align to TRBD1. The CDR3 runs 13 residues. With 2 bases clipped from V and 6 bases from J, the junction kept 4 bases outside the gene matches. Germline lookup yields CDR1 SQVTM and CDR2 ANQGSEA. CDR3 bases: TGCAGCGTTGAAAGGGACAGGGTTGATGGCTACACCTTC. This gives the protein CSVERDRVDGYTF.

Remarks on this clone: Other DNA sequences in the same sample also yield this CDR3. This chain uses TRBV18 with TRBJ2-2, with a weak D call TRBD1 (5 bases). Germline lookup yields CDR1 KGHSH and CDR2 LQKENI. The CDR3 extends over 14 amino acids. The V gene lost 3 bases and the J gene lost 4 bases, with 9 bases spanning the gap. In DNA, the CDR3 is TGTGCCAGCTCACCCCCGCAGGGCACCGGGGAGCTGTTTTTT. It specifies CASSPPQGTGELFF.

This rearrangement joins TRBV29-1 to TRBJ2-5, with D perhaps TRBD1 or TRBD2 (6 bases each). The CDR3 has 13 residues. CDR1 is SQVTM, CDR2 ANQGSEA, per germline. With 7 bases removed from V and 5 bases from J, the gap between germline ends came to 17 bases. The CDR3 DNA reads TGCAGCGGGAGGGATACAGGGAAGGAGACCCAGTACTTC. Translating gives CSGRDTGKETQYF.

The CDR3: CASSLGGAALYEQYF. As DNA, the CDR3 is TGCGCCAGCAGCCTCGGGGGGGCAGCCCTCTACGAGCAGTACTTC. The chain carries TRBV4-3 and TRBJ2-7; 8 nucleotides line up with TRBD2. V shed 4 bases, J shed 3 bases, and the junction held 8 bases outside the gene matches. Germline V gene data show CDR1 as LGHNA and CDR2 as YSLEER. This CDR3 comprises 15 residues.

The CDR3, as DNA: TGTGCCAGCAGTTACTCGAGGGCGGGCACGCAGTATTTT. It codes for CASSYSRAGTQYF. The gene calls are TRBV6-5 and TRBJ2-3; D might be TRBD2 (5 bases). The CDR3 runs to 13 residues. CDR1 is MNHEY, CDR2 SVGAGI, per germline. Trimming took off 0 bases at V and 9 bases at J, with 10 bases between the two ends.

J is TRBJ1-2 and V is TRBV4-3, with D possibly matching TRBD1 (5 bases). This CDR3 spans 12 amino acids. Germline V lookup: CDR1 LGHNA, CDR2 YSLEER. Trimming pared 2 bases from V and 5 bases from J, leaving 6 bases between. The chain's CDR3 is CASSQQGYGYTF. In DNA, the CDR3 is TGCGCCAGCAGCCAACAGGGATATGGCTACACCTTC.

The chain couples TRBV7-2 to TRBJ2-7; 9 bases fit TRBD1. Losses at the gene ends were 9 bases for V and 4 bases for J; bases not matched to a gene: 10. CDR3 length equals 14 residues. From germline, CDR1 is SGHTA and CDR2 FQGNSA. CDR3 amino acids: CASSKRTGDYEQYF. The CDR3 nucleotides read TGTGCCAGTAGTAAAAGGACAGGGGATTACGAGCAGTACTTC.

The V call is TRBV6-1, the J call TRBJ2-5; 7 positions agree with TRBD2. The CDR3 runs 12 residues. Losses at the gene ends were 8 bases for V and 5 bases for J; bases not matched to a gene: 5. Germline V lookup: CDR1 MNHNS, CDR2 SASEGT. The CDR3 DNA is TGTGCCAGCGGCGGGAGTTTGGAGACCCAGTACTTC. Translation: CASGGSLETQYF.

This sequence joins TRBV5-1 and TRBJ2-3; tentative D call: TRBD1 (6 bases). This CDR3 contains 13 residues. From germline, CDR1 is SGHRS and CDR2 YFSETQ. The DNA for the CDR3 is TGCGCGACCATGGGGGACAACACAGATACGCAGTATTTT. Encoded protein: CATMGDNTDTQYF.

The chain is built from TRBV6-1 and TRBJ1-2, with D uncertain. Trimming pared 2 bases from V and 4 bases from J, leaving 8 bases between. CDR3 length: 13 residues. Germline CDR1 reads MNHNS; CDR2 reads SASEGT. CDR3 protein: CASSEKYLYGYTF. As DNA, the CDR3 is TGTGCCAGCAGTGAAAAGTATCTCTATGGCTACACCTTC.

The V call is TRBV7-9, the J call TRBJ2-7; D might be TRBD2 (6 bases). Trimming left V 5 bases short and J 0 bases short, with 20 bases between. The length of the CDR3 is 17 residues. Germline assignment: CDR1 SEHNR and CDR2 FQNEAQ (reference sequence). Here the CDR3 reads CASSPEGVQALSYEQYF. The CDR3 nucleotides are TGTGCCAGCAGCCCGGAGGGAGTCCAGGCCCTCTCCTACGAGCAGTACTTC.

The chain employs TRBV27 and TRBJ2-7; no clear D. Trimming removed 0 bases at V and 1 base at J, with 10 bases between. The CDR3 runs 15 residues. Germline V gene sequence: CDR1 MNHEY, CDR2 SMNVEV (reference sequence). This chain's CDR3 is CASSLSTQWSYEQYF. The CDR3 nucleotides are TGTGCCAGCAGTTTATCAACACAGTGGTCCTACGAGCAGTACTTC.

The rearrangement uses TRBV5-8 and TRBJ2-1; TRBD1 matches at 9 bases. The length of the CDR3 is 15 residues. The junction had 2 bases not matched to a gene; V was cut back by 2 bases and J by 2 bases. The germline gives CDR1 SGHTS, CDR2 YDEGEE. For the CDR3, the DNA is TGTGCCAGCAGCTTAACAGGGGGCGCCTACAATGAGCAGTTCTTC. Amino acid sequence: CASSLTGGAYNEQFF.

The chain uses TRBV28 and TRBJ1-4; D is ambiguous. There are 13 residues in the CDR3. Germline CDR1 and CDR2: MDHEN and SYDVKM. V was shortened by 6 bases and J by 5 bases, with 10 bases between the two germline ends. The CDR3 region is CASRNTANEKLFF. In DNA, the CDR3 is TGTGCCAGCAGGAACACGGCGAATGAAAAACTGTTTTTT.

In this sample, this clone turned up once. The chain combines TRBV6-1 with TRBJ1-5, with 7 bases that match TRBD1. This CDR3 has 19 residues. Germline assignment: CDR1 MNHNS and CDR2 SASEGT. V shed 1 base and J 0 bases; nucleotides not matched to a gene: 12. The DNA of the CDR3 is TGTGCCAGCAGTGAAGTTGTGGTACAGGGGACTTATAGCAATCAGCCCCAGCATTTT. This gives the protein CASSEVVVQGTYSNQPQHF.

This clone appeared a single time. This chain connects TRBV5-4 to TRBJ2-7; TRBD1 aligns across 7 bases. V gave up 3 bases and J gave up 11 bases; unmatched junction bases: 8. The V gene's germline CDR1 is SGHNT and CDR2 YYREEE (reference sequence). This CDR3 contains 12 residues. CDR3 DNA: TGTGCCAGCAGCTCTCCGGGACAGAACGAGTACTTC. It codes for CASSSPGQNEYF.

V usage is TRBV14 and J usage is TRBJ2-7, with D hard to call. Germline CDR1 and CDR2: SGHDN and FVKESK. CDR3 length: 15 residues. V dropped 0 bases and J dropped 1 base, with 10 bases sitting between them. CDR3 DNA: TGTGCCAGCAGCCAAGATCTACAGACGTCCTACGAGCAGTACTTC. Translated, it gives CASSQDLQTSYEQYF.

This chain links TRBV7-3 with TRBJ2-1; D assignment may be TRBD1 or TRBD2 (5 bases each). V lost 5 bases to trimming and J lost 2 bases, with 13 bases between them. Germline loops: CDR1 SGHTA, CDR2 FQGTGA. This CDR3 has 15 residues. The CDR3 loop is CASSPAGTAYNEQFF. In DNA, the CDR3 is TGTGCCAGCAGCCCGGCCGGGACGGCCTACAATGAGCAGTTCTTC. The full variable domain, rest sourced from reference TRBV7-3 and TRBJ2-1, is GAGVSQTPSNKVTEKGKYVELRCDPISGHTALYWYRQSLGQGPEFLIYFQGTGAADDSGLPNDRFFAVRPEGSVSTLKIQRTERGDSAVYLCASSPAGTAYNEQFFGPGTRLTVL.

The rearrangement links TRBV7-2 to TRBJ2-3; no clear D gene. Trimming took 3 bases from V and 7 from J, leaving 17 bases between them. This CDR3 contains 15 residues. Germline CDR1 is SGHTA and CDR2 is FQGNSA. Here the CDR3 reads CASSLRVNVRYTQYF. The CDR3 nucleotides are TGTGCCAGCAGCTTGCGTGTAAACGTTAGATATACGCAGTATTTT. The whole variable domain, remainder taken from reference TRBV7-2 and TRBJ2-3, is GAGVSQSPSNKVTEKGKDVELRCDPISGHTALYWYRQSLGQGLEFLIYFQGNSAPDKSGLPSDRFSAERTGGSVSTLTIQRTQQEDSAVYLCASSLRVNVRYTQYFGPGTRLTVL.

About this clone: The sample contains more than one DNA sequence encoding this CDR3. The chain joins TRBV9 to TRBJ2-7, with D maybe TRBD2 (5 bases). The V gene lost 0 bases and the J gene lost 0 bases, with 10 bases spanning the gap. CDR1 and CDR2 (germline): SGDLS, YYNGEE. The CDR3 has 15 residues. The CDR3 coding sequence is TGTGCCAGCAGCGTAGGAAGCGGAAGCTCCTACGAGCAGTACTTC. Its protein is CASSVGSGSSYEQYF.